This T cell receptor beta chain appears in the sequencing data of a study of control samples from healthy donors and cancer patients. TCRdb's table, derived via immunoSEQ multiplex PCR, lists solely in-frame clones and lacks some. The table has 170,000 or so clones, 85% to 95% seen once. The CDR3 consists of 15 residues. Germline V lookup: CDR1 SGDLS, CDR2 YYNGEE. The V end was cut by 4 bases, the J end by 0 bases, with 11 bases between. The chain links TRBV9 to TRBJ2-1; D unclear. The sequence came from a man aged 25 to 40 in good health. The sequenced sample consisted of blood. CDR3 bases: TGTGCCAGCAGCTACTCCGCGAGCTCCTACAATGAGCAGTTCTTC. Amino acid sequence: CASSYSASSYNEQFF. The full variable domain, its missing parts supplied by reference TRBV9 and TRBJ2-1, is DSGVTQTPKHLITATGQRVTLRCSPRSGDLSVYWYQQSLDQGLQFLIQYYNGEERAKGNILERFSAQQFPDLHSELNLSSLELGDSALYFCASSYSASSYNEQFFGPGTRLTVL.